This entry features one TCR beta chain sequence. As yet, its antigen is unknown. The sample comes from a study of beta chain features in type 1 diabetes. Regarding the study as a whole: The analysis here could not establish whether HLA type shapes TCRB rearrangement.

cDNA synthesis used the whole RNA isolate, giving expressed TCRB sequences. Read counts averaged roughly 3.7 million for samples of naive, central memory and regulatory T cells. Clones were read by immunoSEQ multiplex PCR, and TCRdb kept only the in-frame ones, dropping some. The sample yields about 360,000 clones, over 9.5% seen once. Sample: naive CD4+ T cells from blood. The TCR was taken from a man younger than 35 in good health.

The CDR3 spells CASSVRQINQPQHF. The CDR3 coding sequence is TGTGCCAGCAGTGTACGACAGATCAATCAGCCCCAGCATTTT. The chain carries TRBV6-1 and TRBJ1-5; D may be TRBD1 (5 bases). V was trimmed by 4 bases and J by 3 bases, leaving 10 bases between them. This CDR3 region has 14 residues. Germline-derived CDR1 and CDR2 are MNHNS and SASEGT.